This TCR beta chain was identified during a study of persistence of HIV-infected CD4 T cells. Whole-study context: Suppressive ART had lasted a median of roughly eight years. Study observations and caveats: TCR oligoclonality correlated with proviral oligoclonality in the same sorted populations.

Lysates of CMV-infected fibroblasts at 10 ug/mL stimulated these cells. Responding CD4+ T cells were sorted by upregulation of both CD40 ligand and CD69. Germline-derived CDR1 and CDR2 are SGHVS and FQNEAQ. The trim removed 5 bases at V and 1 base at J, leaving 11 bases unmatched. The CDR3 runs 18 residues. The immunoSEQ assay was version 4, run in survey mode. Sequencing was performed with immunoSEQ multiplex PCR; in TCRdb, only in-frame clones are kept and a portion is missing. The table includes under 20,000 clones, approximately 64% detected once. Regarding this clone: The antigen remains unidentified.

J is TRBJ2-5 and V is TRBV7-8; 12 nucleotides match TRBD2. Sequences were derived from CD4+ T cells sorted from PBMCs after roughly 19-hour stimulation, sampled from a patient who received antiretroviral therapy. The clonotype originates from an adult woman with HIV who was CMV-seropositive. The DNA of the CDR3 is TGTGCCAGCAGCCTAAGGACTAGCGGGAAAAAGGTCCAAGAGACCCAGTACTTC. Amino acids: CASSLRTSGKKVQETQYF.